This TCR beta chain stems from a study of blood T cells in healthy people across ages (dated by TCRdb to about 2015). Context from the whole study: In model experiments, roughly one uniquely barcoded TCR beta cDNA molecule per two T cells was captured by template switching. Age-related changes in TCR beta repertoire diversity were measured in the study by deep sequencing normalized with unique cDNA molecular identifiers. The donors were split into four age groups: young (average around 15 years), middle-aged (over 35), aged (about 62) and long-lived (under 90). To avoid experimental bias, donors of different ages were randomly spread across the sequencing lanes. For two donors (one aged 18 to 29 and one aged 80 or older), the study analyzed two additional independent replicas of 1 million unique cDNA reads from the same blood draw. Study-level results and caveats: Donor CMV infection status was unknown, potentially confounding age-related changes in expanded clonotypes. Estimates of total diversity from one million sequenced T cells were regarded as lower bounds and underestimates. Observed TCR beta diversity per million T cells fell roughly linearly with age, and a significant reduction was already apparent by age roughly 40. Conclusive comparison of naive and antigen-experienced compartments was prevented by the profiling of bulk unsorted PBMCs. The long-lived group showed more naive CD4+ T cells, fewer expanded clones and increased TCR diversity than the aged group, suggesting age selection. There was a strong correlation between observed TCR beta diversity and the percentage of naive T cells measured by flow cytometry.

Libraries were prepared through 5' RACE. Instrument on record: Illumina HiSeq 2500. The second PCR ran for roughly 7 to 11 cycles and used a J-beta primer mix along with a sample-barcoded 5' primer. Each TCR beta cDNA molecule received a unique molecular identifier from a template-switch 5' adaptor carrying 12 random nucleotides. At least 2.5 million CDR3-containing paired-end reads were obtained from each sample. The Mint cDNA synthesis kit, primed by a TRBC-specific oligonucleotide, was used to synthesize first-strand cDNA from all RNA. All cDNA was treated with uracil-DNA glycosylase and then went through a first 18-cycle PCR with the universal primers M1SS and BC2_uni_R. The original pipeline was this. Each sample was normalized by randomly selecting 1 million high-quality reads, each carrying a distinct molecular identifier. Instead of being binned into consensus sequences, reads with shared molecular identifiers were discarded. CDR3 identification, clonotype clustering and error correction used MiTCR with a Q25 quality threshold and the strictest error-elimination algorithm. A nonparametric unseen species model with Euler transformation was used to estimate a lower bound on total TCR beta diversity. The public reads were run again by TCRdb, first through fastp at Q25 and then through MiXCR, and only productive beta chains were kept. Each CDR3 protein gets just one entry, which takes the most common genes and DNA from the rows behind it. For this entry, the V and J calls and clone size follow TCRdb and not the study's own pipeline. This sample is represented by about 1.4 million distinct CDR3 sequences; roughly 60% of them were singletons. The ten biggest clones cover over 5.5% of the sample.

There are 14 amino acids in the CDR3, from cysteine to phenylalanine inclusive. The DNA shown is the 42-base CDR3, in frame from base 1. Based on the germline V gene (reference sequence), the CDR1 and CDR2 sequences are LNHNV and YYDKDF. Trimming takes 0 bases from V and 7 bases from J, and the germline ends sit 10 bases apart. The donors were some 39 Caucasian individuals from Russia, aged about 6 to 100 years, who were systemically healthy. Roughly 9.5 milliliters of peripheral blood were drawn from each donor into EDTA-treated Vacutainer tubes. Ficoll-Paque density-gradient centrifugation was used to isolate PBMCs, with at least 7 million per sample. Trizol reagent was used to extract total RNA from the PBMCs, yielding at least 6 micrograms per sample. For every donor, an aliquot of PBMCs went through flow cytometry to measure the percentages of naive CD45RAhigh/CD27high T cells. In regard to this clonotype: Its cognate antigen has yet to be identified. Within one base of it there is no much larger clone, and no base qualities were kept.

Sequenced: blood. The origin of this receptor is a man aged 18 to 29 in good health. The chain was built from TRBV15 and TRBJ1-5, with the identity of the D gene unclear. CDR3 sequence: CATSRDLGLQPQHF. The DNA reads TGTGCCACCAGCAGAGACCTGGGTTTACAGCCCCAGCATTTT.